This T cell receptor beta chain was sequenced for a study of metastatic and nonmetastatic thyroid tumors (dated by TCRdb to the early 2020s). A note on the overall study: Repertoires from peripheral blood and from tumor or nodule tissue samples of malignant and benign thyroid patients were compared. General study outcomes and caveats: In both blood and tumor samples, TCR beta diversity was reported to be significantly higher in malignant tumors than in benign nodules.

The germline V gene specifies SQVTM as CDR1 and ANQGSEA as CDR2. There are 12 amino acids in the CDR3, from cysteine to phenylalanine inclusive. Only the CDR3 portion is preserved as DNA: 36 bases, with reading frame beginning at the first base. The junction shows trimming of 1 base on V and 3 bases on J, plus 7 bases between the germline ends. No treatment had been received by any patient before thyroid surgery. Using T-cell receptor beta sequencing, the researchers looked back retrospectively at clinical samples from patients, gathered between the early 2010s and the late 2010s. The method behind the library was PCR. The data were produced on an Illumina HiSeq 4000. The TCR beta-chain CDR3 region of each patient was profiled by high-throughput sequencing. As for the original processing: Drawing on CDR3 differences between clinicopathological groups, the researchers built a classifier meant to tell apart patients with distant-metastatic papillary thyroid cancer. To measure repertoire diversity the researchers used the Shannon index, while the Morisita-Horn index served to gauge how similar the tumor and blood repertoires were. TCRdb trimmed public reads at Q25 via fastp, called clones via MiXCR and kept in-frame beta chains. The V and J calls come from TCRdb's annotation, not from the publication. The sample profile shows approximately 30,000 clones; around 15% of them were found once. The ten top clones hold around 5% of the sample.

Many counts were recorded for this clone. The target of this receptor is not known. Qualities for individual bases were not recorded, and no much larger clone is one base off. Material for sequencing was blood. The sequence is built from TRBV29-1 and TRBJ2-7, and possibly TRBD2, on 6 matching bases. This TCR was recovered from a female donor with papillary thyroid cancer or a benign thyroid nodule (not recorded which). Some clones in this sample may be carry-over from other donors' samples. The DNA sequence follows: TGCAGCGTTGAAGCCGGGGGCTACGAGCAGTACTTC. This is translated as CSVEAGGYEQYF.